These T cell receptor beta chains were read from a single sample in a study of PD-1 blockade in classical Hodgkin lymphoma. Some clones are missing from TCRdb's copy, which holds only in-frame ones; the method was immunoSEQ multiplex PCR. The sample contains some 49,000 clones, approximately 90% of which appear only once. The sequenced sample was peripheral blood mononuclear cells (PBMCs). Source of these receptors: a human donor with classical Hodgkin lymphoma. Each CDR3 is given with its conserved first and last residue. Each record gives: clone size, J gene, D gene, V gene, CDR3 protein, CDR3 DNA. A D gene is named only where the DNA matches it firmly. Size is stated for part of the rows, as once, few or many counts, or as a class when the clone is expanded.

abundance: -; j_gene: TRBJ2-7; d_gene: TRBD2; v_gene: TRBV4-2; CDR3aa: CASSHPFSGDSSYEQYF; CDR3nt: TGTGCCAGCAGCCACCCCTTTAGCGGGGATAGCTCCTACGAGCAGTACTTC
abundance: -; j_gene: TRBJ2-4; d_gene: TRBD1; v_gene: TRBV5-5; CDR3aa: CASSLQGAKNIQYF; CDR3nt: TGTGCCAGCAGCCTACAGGGGGCTAAAAACATTCAGTACTTC
abundance: -; j_gene: TRBJ1-1; d_gene: -; v_gene: TRBV7-9; CDR3aa: CASSLGLGQLNTEAFF; CDR3nt: TGTGCCAGCAGCTTAGGTCTCGGGCAGCTGAACACTGAAGCTTTCTTT
abundance: -; j_gene: TRBJ1-5; d_gene: -; v_gene: TRBV27; CDR3aa: CASSLGAGTEILPQHF; CDR3nt: TGTGCCAGCAGTTTGGGGGCCGGGACGGAGATCTTGCCCCAGCATTTT
abundance: -; j_gene: TRBJ2-3; d_gene: -; v_gene: TRBV21-1; CDR3aa: CASATEGLTDTQYF; CDR3nt: TGTGCCAGCGCTACTGAGGGGCTCACAGATACGCAGTATTTT
abundance: -; j_gene: TRBJ2-3; d_gene: -; v_gene: TRBV9; CDR3aa: CASSEIVGGPSTDTQYF; CDR3nt: TGTGCCAGCAGCGAGATAGTCGGGGGACCTAGCACAGATACGCAGTATTTT
abundance: -; j_gene: TRBJ2-1; d_gene: TRBD2; v_gene: TRBV5-6; CDR3aa: CASSPRGGRPNEQFF; CDR3nt: TGTGCCAGCAGCCCCCGGGGAGGGAGGCCTAATGAGCAGTTCTTC
abundance: few; j_gene: TRBJ2-7; d_gene: -; v_gene: TRBV29-1; CDR3aa: CSVVETTITAHYEQYF; CDR3nt: TGCAGCGTTGTGGAAACGACAATAACAGCCCACTACGAGCAGTACTTC
abundance: -; j_gene: TRBJ2-1; d_gene: -; v_gene: TRBV5-6; CDR3aa: CASSPDGPYNEQFF; CDR3nt: TGTGCCAGCAGTCCGGACGGGCCCTACAATGAGCAGTTCTTC
abundance: -; j_gene: TRBJ2-1; d_gene: TRBD2; v_gene: TRBV9; CDR3aa: CASSVDREAYNEQFF; CDR3nt: TGTGCCAGCAGCGTAGATCGGGAGGCGTACAATGAGCAGTTCTTC
abundance: -; j_gene: TRBJ1-1; d_gene: -; v_gene: TRBV6-1; CDR3aa: CASSASRMHTEAFF; CDR3nt: TGTGCCAGCAGTGCTTCACGTATGCACACTGAAGCTTTCTTT
abundance: once; j_gene: TRBJ2-2; d_gene: TRBD2; v_gene: TRBV11-2; CDR3aa: CASSLGGLGRTGELFF; CDR3nt: TGTGCCAGCAGCTTAGGGGGACTAGGGAGAACCGGGGAGCTGTTTTTT
abundance: few; j_gene: TRBJ1-2; d_gene: TRBD1; v_gene: TRBV10-1; CDR3aa: CASSPDRALGSYTF; CDR3nt: TGCGCCAGCAGTCCAGACAGGGCCTTAGGAAGCTACACCTTC
abundance: -; j_gene: TRBJ2-2; d_gene: -; v_gene: TRBV19; CDR3aa: CASSPIWGTGELFF; CDR3nt: TGTGCCAGTAGTCCCATTTGGGGGACCGGGGAGCTGTTTTTT
abundance: -; j_gene: TRBJ2-1; d_gene: TRBD2; v_gene: TRBV7-9; CDR3aa: CASSSRLALYNEQFF; CDR3nt: TGTGCCAGCAGCTCGAGACTAGCGCTTTACAATGAGCAGTTCTTC
abundance: -; j_gene: TRBJ2-3; d_gene: -; v_gene: TRBV14; CDR3aa: CASSHLGSPSTDTQYF; CDR3nt: TGTGCCAGCAGCCATCTTGGATCTCCCTCCACAGATACGCAGTATTTT
abundance: -; j_gene: TRBJ2-1; d_gene: TRBD2; v_gene: TRBV13; CDR3aa: CASSLEASGSYEQFF; CDR3nt: TGTGCCAGCAGCTTAGAAGCTAGCGGGAGTTATGAGCAGTTCTTC
abundance: -; j_gene: TRBJ2-7; d_gene: -; v_gene: TRBV2; CDR3aa: CASSGTRSYEQYF; CDR3nt: TGTGCCAGCAGTGGAACTAGGTCCTACGAGCAGTACTTC
abundance: -; j_gene: TRBJ2-1; d_gene: -; v_gene: TRBV7-2; CDR3aa: CASSLVLARNEQFF; CDR3nt: TGTGCCAGCAGCTTAGTATTAGCTCGCAATGAGCAGTTCTTC
abundance: -; j_gene: TRBJ1-1; d_gene: -; v_gene: TRBV6-6; CDR3aa: CASNLGSMNTEAFF; CDR3nt: TGTGCCAGCAATCTGGGCTCCATGAACACTGAAGCTTTCTTT